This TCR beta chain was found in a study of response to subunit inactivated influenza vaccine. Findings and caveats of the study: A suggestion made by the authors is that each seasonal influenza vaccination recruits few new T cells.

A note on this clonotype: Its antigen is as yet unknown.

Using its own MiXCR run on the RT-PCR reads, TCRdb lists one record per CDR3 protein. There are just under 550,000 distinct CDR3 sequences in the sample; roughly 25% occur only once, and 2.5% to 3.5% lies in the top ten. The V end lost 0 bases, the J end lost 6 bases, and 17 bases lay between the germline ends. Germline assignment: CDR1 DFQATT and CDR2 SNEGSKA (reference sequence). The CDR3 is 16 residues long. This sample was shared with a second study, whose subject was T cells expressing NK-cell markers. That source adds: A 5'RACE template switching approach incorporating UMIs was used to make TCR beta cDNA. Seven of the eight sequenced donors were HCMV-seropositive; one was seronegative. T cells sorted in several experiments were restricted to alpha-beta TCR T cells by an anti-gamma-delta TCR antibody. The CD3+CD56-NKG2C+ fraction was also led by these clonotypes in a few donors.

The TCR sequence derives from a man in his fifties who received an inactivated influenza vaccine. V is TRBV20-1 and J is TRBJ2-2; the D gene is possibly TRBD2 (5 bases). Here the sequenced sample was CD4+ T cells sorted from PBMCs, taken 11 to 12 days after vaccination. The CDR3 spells CSARDRGTGNAGELFF. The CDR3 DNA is TGCAGTGCTAGAGATCGGGGAACGGGGAATGCCGGGGAGCTGTTTTTT.